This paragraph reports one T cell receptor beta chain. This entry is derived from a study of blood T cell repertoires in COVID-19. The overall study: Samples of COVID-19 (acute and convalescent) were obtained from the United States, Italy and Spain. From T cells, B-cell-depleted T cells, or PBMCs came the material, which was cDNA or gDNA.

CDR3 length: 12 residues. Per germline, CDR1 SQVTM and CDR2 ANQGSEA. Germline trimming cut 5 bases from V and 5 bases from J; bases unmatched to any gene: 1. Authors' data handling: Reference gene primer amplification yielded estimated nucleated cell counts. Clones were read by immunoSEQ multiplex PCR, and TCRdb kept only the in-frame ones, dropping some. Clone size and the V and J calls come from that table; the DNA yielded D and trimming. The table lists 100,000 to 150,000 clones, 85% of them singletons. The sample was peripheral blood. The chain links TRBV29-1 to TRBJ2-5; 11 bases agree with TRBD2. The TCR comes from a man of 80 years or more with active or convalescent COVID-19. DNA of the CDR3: TGCAGCGTTACTAGCGGGAGTGAGACCCAGTACTTC. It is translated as CSVTSGSETQYF.